Detailed here is one T cell receptor (beta chain). Trimming shortened V by 7 bases and J by 0 bases, and 12 bases separated the two germline ends. The CDR3 consists of 14 residues. In germline, CDR1 is MGHRA, CDR2 YSYEKL. This sample was included in a study of T cell responses to AZD1222 COVID-19 vaccine. The repertoire was sequenced with immunoSEQ multiplex PCR; TCRdb's copy has only in-frame clones and lacks some. Altogether some 95,000 clones are present, 80% to 90% being singletons, with the ten largest covering about 6%. The specimen comprised peripheral blood, sampled on day 0 of AZD1222 vaccination. The clonotype was recovered from an adult in good health. The chain couples TRBV4-1 to TRBJ1-1; no clear D gene. CDR3 sequence (DNA): TGCGCCAGCACCCAGAACTGGGTGAACACTGAAGCTTTCTTT. The encoded protein is CASTQNWVNTEAFF.